This note documents a single T cell receptor (beta chain) sequence. Antigen unknown. This entry comes from a study of cytomegalovirus exposure and HLA in healthy donors. On the study more broadly: The study's early data release held about 85 million unique TCRs from HLA-typed donors.

The study, taken as a whole, reports: In a later analysis, TCR beta V- and J-gene trimming showed a link to a missense DCLRE1C variant.

The PCR made use of 60 Vbeta and 13 Jbeta primers. Libraries were prepared by immunoSEQ multiplex PCR; TCRdb keeps only in-frame clonotypes and omits some of them. The table has 95,000 or so clones, 81% seen once. CDR1 is LGHNA, CDR2 YNFKEQ, per germline. This CDR3 has 16 amino acids. V lost 5 bases and J lost 3, with 17 bases in between. The receptor was derived from a woman between 70 and 85 years old in good health and CMV-seropositive. The rearrangement uses TRBV4-2 and TRBJ2-1; possibly TRBD2 for D (6 bases). Sequenced input: PBMCs. The CDR3 nucleotides read TGTGCCAGCAGCACCGGGACCGGGGGATTCTACAATGAGCAGTTCTTC. This translates into CASSTGTGGFYNEQFF.